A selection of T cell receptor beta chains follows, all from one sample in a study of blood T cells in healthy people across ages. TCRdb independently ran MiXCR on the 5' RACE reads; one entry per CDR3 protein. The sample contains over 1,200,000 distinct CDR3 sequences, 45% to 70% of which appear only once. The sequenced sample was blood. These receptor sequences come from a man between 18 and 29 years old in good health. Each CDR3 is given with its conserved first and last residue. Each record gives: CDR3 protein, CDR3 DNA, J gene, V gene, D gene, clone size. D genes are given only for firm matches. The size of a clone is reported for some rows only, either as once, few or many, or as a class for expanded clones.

CASSQIVGGGETQYF | TGCGCCAGCAGCCAAATTGTAGGAGGGGGAGAGACCCAGTACTTC | TRBJ2-5 | TRBV4-1 | NA | NA
CASSEGASLGSTDTQYF | TGTGCCAGCAGCGAAGGGGCCTCTCTGGGGTCCACAGATACGCAGTATTTT | TRBJ2-3 | TRBV7-7 | NA | NA
CSATRQADNEQFF | TGCAGTGCTACCCGACAGGCGGACAATGAGCAGTTCTTC | TRBJ2-1 | TRBV20-1 | NA | few
CSARGGQGASSYEQYF | TGCAGTGCTAGAGGGGGACAGGGGGCCAGCTCCTACGAGCAGTACTTC | TRBJ2-7 | TRBV20-1 | TRBD1 | NA
CASSYQIRGLDGYTF | TGTGCCAGCAGTTACCAGATCAGGGGCCTGGATGGCTACACCTTC | TRBJ1-2 | TRBV6-5 | NA | NA
CASRRPGQSRLIHGEQYF | TGTGCCAGCAGGAGACCGGGACAGTCGCGTCTGATTCATGGCGAGCAGTACTTC | TRBJ2-7 | TRBV2 | TRBD1 | NA
CAISVGPDAYEQYF | TGTGCCATCAGTGTGGGCCCCGATGCCTACGAGCAGTACTTC | TRBJ2-7 | TRBV10-3 | NA | NA
CASSQDRPPGYNEQFF | TGCGCCAGCAGCCAAGACCGTCCGCCGGGGTACAATGAGCAGTTCTTC | TRBJ2-1 | TRBV4-3 | NA | NA
CASSFSLDRGLFTGANVLTF | TGTGCCAGCAGCTTCTCCCTGGACAGGGGCCTCTTCACTGGGGCCAACGTCCTGACTTTC | TRBJ2-6 | TRBV7-9 | TRBD1 | NA
CASRGQLETQYF | TGTGCCAGCAGAGGACAGTTAGAGACCCAGTACTTC | TRBJ2-5 | TRBV2 | NA | few
CASSSDPLAGAETQYF | TGTGCCAGCAGCTCCGACCCATTAGCGGGAGCAGAGACCCAGTACTTC | TRBJ2-5 | TRBV7-2 | TRBD2 | few
CASRSLVGADTQYF | TGTGCCAGCAGGTCACTAGTTGGGGCCGATACGCAGTATTTT | TRBJ2-3 | TRBV12-3/TRBV12-4 | NA | NA
CSARAPIYEQYF | TGCAGTGCTAGGGCCCCAATCTACGAGCAGTACTTC | TRBJ2-7 | TRBV20-1 | NA | NA
CASSSQRDWGETQYF | TGTGCCAGCAGCTCACAGCGGGACTGGGGAGAGACCCAGTACTTC | TRBJ2-5 | TRBV7-9 | TRBD2 | NA
CASKTTGDRNSPLHF | TGTGCCAGCAAAACGACAGGGGACCGTAATTCACCCCTCCACTTT | TRBJ1-6 | TRBV27 | TRBD1 | NA
CASSDSRDTEAFF | TGTGCCAGCAGTGACTCACGGGATACTGAAGCTTTCTTT | TRBJ1-1 | TRBV6-2/TRBV6-3 | NA | NA
CSARGSTEDSYNEQFF | TGCAGTGCTAGAGGCTCTACAGAAGATTCCTACAATGAGCAGTTCTTC | TRBJ2-1 | TRBV20-1 | NA | few
CASSQEAGAVQSNQPQHF | TGTGCCAGCAGCCAAGAGGCGGGGGCGGTCCAAAGCAATCAGCCCCAGCATTTT | TRBJ1-5 | TRBV4-2 | NA | NA
CASSPVAGRAWNEQFF | TGTGCCAGCAGTCCCGTAGCGGGGAGGGCCTGGAATGAGCAGTTCTTC | TRBJ2-1 | TRBV27 | TRBD2 | few
CSLGVQETQYF | TGCAGCCTTGGGGTCCAAGAGACCCAGTACTTC | TRBJ2-5 | TRBV29-1 | NA | few
CSARDQPGRGTQYF | TGCAGTGCTAGAGATCAACCGGGACGTGGGACCCAGTACTTC | TRBJ2-5 | TRBV20-1 | NA | few
CASSDRLAGTADTQYF | TGTGCCAGCAGCGACCGACTAGCGGGGACCGCAGATACGCAGTATTTT | TRBJ2-3 | TRBV9 | TRBD2 | NA
CASSQDETSGGAGTQYF | TGCGCCAGCAGCCAAGATGAGACTAGCGGGGGGGCCGGTACGCAGTATTTT | TRBJ2-3 | TRBV4-1 | TRBD2 | once
CASSLGTRGDETQYF | TGTGCCAGCAGTTTGGGCACTAGAGGGGACGAGACCCAGTACTTC | TRBJ2-5 | TRBV28 | NA | NA
CASSSLTRNIQYF | TGTGCCAGCAGTTCTCTGACACGAAACATTCAGTACTTC | TRBJ2-4 | TRBV27 | NA | NA
CASSLALDAGSPLHF | TGTGCCAGCAGCTTGGCCCTGGACGCGGGATCTCCCCTCCACTTT | TRBJ1-6 | TRBV7-9 | NA | NA
CASSDPGLPYEQYF | TGCGCCAGCAGTGACCCGGGACTACCCTACGAGCAGTACTTC | TRBJ2-7 | TRBV10-1 | TRBD2 | few
CASSYGVAGWNEQYF | TGTGCCAGCAGTTATGGGGTAGCGGGCTGGAACGAGCAGTACTTC | TRBJ2-7 | TRBV6-6 | TRBD2 | NA